This paragraph covers one T cell receptor beta chain sequence. Its antigen remains unidentified. The input lacks base qualities; no much larger clone sits a single base away. The collaborating institutions used their own protocols to collect whole blood in K2EDTA tubes. For TCRbeta analysis, collaborators shipped samples in one of three forms: frozen whole blood, isolated PBMCs, or DNA extracted from either of those sample types. The sample is drawn from a study of blood T cell repertoires in COVID-19 (dated by TCRdb to about 2020). The study in broad terms: Samples from collaborators originated in the United States, Italy and Spain and spanned both the acute and convalescent phases of COVID-19. The prospective study material was composed of cDNA or gDNA derived from T cells, B-cell-depleted T cells, or PBMCs. The dataset comprised deeply sampled blood TCRbeta repertoires from subjects exposed to, actively infected with, or recovered from COVID-19. The repertoires were released in a freely available public database meant as a resource for research on the immune response to SARS-CoV-2. The samples were drawn from the first 160 participants of the ongoing ImmuneRACE study and from 950 to 1,500 subjects provided by 6 global collaborators. The sample metadata nearly always contained a de-identified subject ID, COVID-19 status, age in years and sex. HLA class I and class II types, where available, came from metadata supplied by the sample provider rather than from assay-based typing.

General findings and caveats noted by the study authors: Clinical and demographic metadata were provided uncurated, with the amount varying by source and participant.

The CDR3 runs 15 amino acids, cysteine and phenylalanine included. Left in the record is the CDR3 DNA by itself, 45 bases read in frame from the first base. TCRbeta CDR3 regions were amplified from genomic DNA using the immunoSEQ Assay, a bias-controlled multiplex PCR. Concerning the study's data processing: The number of nucleated cells in each sample was estimated from the amplification of reference gene primers within the assay. To quantify the absolute abundance of each unique TCRbeta CDR3 rearrangement, sequence reads were collapsed and filtered. For each sample, productive Simpson clonality was calculated as the square root of Simpson's diversity index across productive rearrangements. TCRdb retrieved this table from immuneACCESS and kept in-frame rearrangements only. Not all clones are present; in checked studies, unresolved V genes account for under half, and no reason is known for the remainder. V, J and clone size derive from that table, while D and trimming were established from the DNA sequence. The sample contains fewer than 55,000 clones, around 88% of them found a single time. The top ten hold roughly 2.1% of the sample.

The source of this sequence is a woman in her fifties or sixties with acute or convalescent COVID-19. The sequenced sample was peripheral blood. The sequence joins TRBV21-1 to TRBJ2-5; TRBD2, the table's D call, was not compared with the DNA. TRBV21-1 is recorded as a pseudogene. The DNA is TGTGCCACCACCCCTCAGCCTGGAGGAGCCGAGACCCAGTACTTC. Its amino acids are CATTPQPGGAETQYF.